This T cell receptor beta chain was found in a study of T cells after yellow fever vaccination. The overall study: Fractions low in cell number were prepared with SMART-Seq v4 Ultra Low Input.

TCR cDNA was made by 5'RACE template switching, adding a universal primer site and UMIs. MiXCR, applied by TCRdb to the 5' RACE reads, yields one record per CDR3 protein. This table holds hundreds of thousands of distinct CDR3 sequences, around a fifth found once. About this clonotype itself: The target antigen is unknown.

The CDR3 spans 16 residues. V lost 1 base, J lost 2 bases, and 14 bases lay in between. CDR1 is DFQATT and CDR2 is SNEGSKA in the germline V gene (reference sequence). The study, taken as a whole, reports: Repertoires obtained by FACS sorting could include abundant clonotypes that entered as contaminants from the bulk population. Clones from primary vaccination mostly reappeared after the booster (roughly 95% CD4, 88% CD8).

The origin of this receptor is a man younger than 35 who received the YFV17D yellow fever vaccine. This sample comprised PBMCs, obtained approximately 22 days after the first yellow fever vaccination. The gene calls are TRBV20-1 and TRBJ2-2, with D uncertain. In nucleotides, the CDR3 is TGCAGTGCTAGAGGGGTGGAGCAGACTAACACCGGGGAGCTGTTTTTT. Encoded protein: CSARGVEQTNTGELFF.